Sequencing of this T cell receptor (beta chain) was carried out in a study of identical twins. Study findings and constraints: Potential partial confounding of zero-insertion analyses by invariant MAIT and iNKT cells was noted.

The table lists this clonotype with a few counts. Its antigen is undetermined. Unique molecular identifiers were in the cDNA, with template-switch universal primer binding. TCRdb reanalysed the 5' RACE reads using MiXCR and keeps one entry per CDR3 protein. Of about 280,000 distinct CDR3 sequences in the sample, roughly 8.6% are singletons; the top ten hold 2.1%. This CDR3 comprises 17 residues. V lost 0 bases to trimming and J lost 5 bases, with 19 bases between them. CDR1 is SGHVS, CDR2 FQNEAQ, per germline. The same data also contributed to another study, on yellow fever vaccine responses in identical twins.

This chain joins TRBV7-8 and TRBJ2-5, with a weak D call TRBD1 (7 bases). The sample comprised memory (CD45RO+) T cells sorted from blood. The receptor was derived from a woman younger than 30 in good health. This chain's CDR3 is CASSLARFGGGNETQYF. Here the CDR3 DNA reads TGTGCCAGCAGCTTAGCTAGATTTGGAGGGGGCAATGAGACCCAGTACTTC.